This T cell receptor (beta chain) stems from a study of blood T cell repertoires in COVID-19. Overall study: In each case, the material was cDNA or gDNA derived from T cells, B-cell-depleted T cells, or PBMCs.

The ends lost 4 bases at V and 13 bases at J; junction bases unmatched: 6. This CDR3 has 12 amino acids. Germline values: CDR1 MDHEN, CDR2 SYDVKM. Per the original methods: Nucleated cell counts were estimated from reference gene primer amplification. The repertoire was sequenced with immunoSEQ multiplex PCR; TCRdb's copy has only in-frame clones and lacks some. Clone size and the V and J calls come from that table; the DNA yielded D and trimming. The table shows some 530,000 clones, with approximately 83% occurring only once. The J gene is TRBJ2-2, the V gene TRBV28; the match to TRBD1 covers 7 bases. The sequencing input was peripheral blood. The sequence came from a human donor in a cohort sampled during active COVID-19. Written as DNA, the CDR3 is TGTGCCAGCAGTTATGACAGGGTCGGGCTGTTTTTT. Residues: CASSYDRVGLFF.